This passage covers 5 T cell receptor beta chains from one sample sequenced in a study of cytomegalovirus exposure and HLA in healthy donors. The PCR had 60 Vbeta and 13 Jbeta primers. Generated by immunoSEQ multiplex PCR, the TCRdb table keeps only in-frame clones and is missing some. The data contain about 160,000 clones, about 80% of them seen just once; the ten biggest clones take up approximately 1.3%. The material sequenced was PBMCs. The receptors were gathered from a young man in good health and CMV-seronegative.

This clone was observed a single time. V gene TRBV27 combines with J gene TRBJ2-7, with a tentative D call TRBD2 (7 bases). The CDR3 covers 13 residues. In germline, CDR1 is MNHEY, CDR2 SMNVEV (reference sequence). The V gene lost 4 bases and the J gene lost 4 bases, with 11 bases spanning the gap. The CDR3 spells CASSWGGAYEQYF. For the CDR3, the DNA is TGTGCCAGCAGTTGGGGGGGGGCATACGAGCAGTACTTC.

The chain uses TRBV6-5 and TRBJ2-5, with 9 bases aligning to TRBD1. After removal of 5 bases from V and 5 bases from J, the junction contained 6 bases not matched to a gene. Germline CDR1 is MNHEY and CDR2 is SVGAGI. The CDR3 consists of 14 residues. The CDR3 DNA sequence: TGTGCCAGCAGTCAAACAGGGGGCGTGGAGACCCAGTACTTC. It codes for CASSQTGGVETQYF.

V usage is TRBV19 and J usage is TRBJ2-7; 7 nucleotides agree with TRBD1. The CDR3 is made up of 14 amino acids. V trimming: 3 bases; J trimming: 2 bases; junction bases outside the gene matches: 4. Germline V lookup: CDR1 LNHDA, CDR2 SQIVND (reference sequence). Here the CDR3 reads CASSITGVPYEQYF. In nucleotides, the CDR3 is TGTGCCAGTAGTATTACAGGGGTTCCCTACGAGCAGTACTTC.

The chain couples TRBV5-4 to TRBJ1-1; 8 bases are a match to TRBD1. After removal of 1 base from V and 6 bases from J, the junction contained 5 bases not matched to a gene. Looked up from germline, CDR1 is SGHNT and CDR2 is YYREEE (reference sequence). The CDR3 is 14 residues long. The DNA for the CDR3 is TGTGCCAGCAGCTTGTGGACAGGGAAACCTGAAGCTTTCTTT. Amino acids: CASSLWTGKPEAFF.

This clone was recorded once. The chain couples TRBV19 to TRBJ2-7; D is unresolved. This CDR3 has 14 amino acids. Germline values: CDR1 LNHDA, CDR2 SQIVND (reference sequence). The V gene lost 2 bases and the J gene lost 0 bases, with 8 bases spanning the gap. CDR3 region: CASSIYRASYEQYF. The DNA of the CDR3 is TGTGCCAGTAGTATATACAGAGCCTCCTACGAGCAGTACTTC.